This T cell receptor beta chain comes out of a study of CD8 T cells in Susac syndrome. Trimming left V 2 bases short and J 4 bases short, with 11 bases between. Per the germline V gene, CDR1 is MGHRA and CDR2 is YSYEKL. This CDR3 contains 14 residues. This clonotype occurred once. The RNA, about 0.45 to 1 ug, was put through reverse transcription using random hexamers. TCRdb itself ran the immunoSEQ multiplex PCR reads through MiXCR, one entry per CDR3 protein. The top ten hold more than 0.5% of the sample, which has under 80,000 distinct CDR3 sequences, approximately 94% seen once. The TCR comes from a human donor with Susac syndrome. V gene TRBV4-1 combines with J gene TRBJ1-2; D remains unclear. The source material was CD4+ T cells from PBMCs. The CDR3 sequence: CASSQITSAYGYTF. DNA of the CDR3: TGCGCCAGCAGCCAAATAACATCCGCCTATGGCTACACCTTC.